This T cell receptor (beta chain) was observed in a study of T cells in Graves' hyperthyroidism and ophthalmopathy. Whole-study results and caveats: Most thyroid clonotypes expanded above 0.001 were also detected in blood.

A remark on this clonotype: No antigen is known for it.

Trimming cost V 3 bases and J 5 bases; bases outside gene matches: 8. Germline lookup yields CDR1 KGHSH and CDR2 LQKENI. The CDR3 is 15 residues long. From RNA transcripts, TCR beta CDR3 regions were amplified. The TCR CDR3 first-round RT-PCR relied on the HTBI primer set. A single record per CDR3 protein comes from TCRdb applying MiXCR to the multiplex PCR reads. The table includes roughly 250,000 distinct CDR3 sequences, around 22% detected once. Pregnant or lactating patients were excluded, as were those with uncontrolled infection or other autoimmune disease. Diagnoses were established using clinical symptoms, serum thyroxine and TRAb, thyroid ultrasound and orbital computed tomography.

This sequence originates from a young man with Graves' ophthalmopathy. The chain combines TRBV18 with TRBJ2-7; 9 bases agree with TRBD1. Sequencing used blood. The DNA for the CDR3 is TGTGCCAGCTCACCTGGGACAGGGATGATCCACGAGCAGTACTTC. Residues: CASSPGTGMIHEQYF.